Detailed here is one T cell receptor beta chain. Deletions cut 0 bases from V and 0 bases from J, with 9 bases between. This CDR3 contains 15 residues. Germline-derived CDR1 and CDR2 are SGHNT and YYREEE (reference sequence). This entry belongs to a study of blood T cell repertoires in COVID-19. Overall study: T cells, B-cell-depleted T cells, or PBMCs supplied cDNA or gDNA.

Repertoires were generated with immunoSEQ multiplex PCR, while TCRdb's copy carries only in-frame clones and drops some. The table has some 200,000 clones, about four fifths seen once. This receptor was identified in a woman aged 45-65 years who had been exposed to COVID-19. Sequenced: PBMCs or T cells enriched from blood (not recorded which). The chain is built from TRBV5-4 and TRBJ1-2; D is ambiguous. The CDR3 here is CASSLVAGTNYGYTF. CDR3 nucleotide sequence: TGTGCCAGCAGCTTGGTGGCAGGAACTAACTATGGCTACACCTTC.